Presented here are 11 T cell receptor beta chains from one specimen sequenced in a study of patients and donors after allogeneic stem cell transplantation. TCRdb redid the calling of the RT-PCR reads with MiXCR, one entry per CDR3 protein. The table records about a million distinct CDR3 sequences, roughly 18% of them present only once. Sequences were obtained from blood, either unsorted or a sorted T cell fraction (not recorded which). The receptors were gathered from a human donor who was either an allogeneic HSCT recipient or a stem cell or donor lymphocyte infusion donor (not recorded which). It is not recorded whose cells these are; they may come from a transplant donor.

This clonotype was seen only a few times. The chain joins TRBV5-5 to TRBJ2-5, with TRBD1 matching over 9 bases. This CDR3 is built from 18 residues. J lost 1 base, V lost 5 bases, and 15 bases had no gene match. Per germline, CDR1 SGHKS and CDR2 YYEKEE (reference sequence). CDR3 bases: TGTGCCAGCAGGTTAGGACAGGGGACGAGGCTGATCCAAGAGACCCAGTACTTC. It specifies CASRLGQGTRLIQETQYF. The full variable domain, its missing parts supplied by reference TRBV5-5 and TRBJ2-5, is DAGVTQSPTHLIKTRGQQVTLRCSPISGHKSVSWYQQVLGQGPQFIFQYYEKEERGRGNFPDRFSARQFPNYSSELNVNALLLGDSALYLCASRLGQGTRLIQETQYFGPGTRLLVL.

This clonotype was observed many times. The chain employs TRBV24-1 and TRBJ1-2; 10 bases map to TRBD1. J gave up 8 bases and V 6 bases, and 5 bases lay outside the gene matches. The V gene's germline CDR1 is KGHDR and CDR2 SFDVKD. The CDR3 extends over 13 amino acids. The CDR3 coding sequence is TGTGCCACCAGTTCGGGACAGGGGCCAGGCTACACCTTC. Residues: CATSSGQGPGYTF.

This chain joins TRBV9 and TRBJ2-3; the match to TRBD2 covers 13 bases. CDR3 length: 16 residues. CDR1 and CDR2 from the germline V gene are SGDLS and YYNGEE. J lost 3 bases, V lost 4 bases, and 5 bases had no gene match. CDR3 residues: CASSRTSGGRTDTQYF. CDR3 in DNA: TGTGCCAGCAGCCGGACTAGCGGGGGACGTACAGATACGCAGTATTTT.

Notes on this clonotype: Being one base from a much bigger clone, this may be a read error. This chain connects TRBV28 to TRBJ2-7, with 15 bases that match TRBD2. Germline CDR1 reads MDHEN; CDR2 reads SYDVKM. This CDR3 is 16 amino acids long. Unmatched junction bases numbered 6, after V lost 7 bases and J lost 2 bases. The CDR3: CASNPRTSGRAYEQYF. The CDR3 nucleotides read TGTGCCAGCAATCCACGGACTAGCGGGAGGGCCTACGAGCAGTACTTC.

J is TRBJ2-7 and V is TRBV29-1; no clear D. Germline assignment: CDR1 SQVTM and CDR2 ANQGSEA. V gave up 6 bases and J gave up 0 bases, with 6 bases separating them. The CDR3 has 11 residues. In nucleotides, the CDR3 is TGCAGCGTCCGCATCTCCTACGAGCAGTACTTC. It codes for CSVRISYEQYF.

The rearrangement uses TRBV6-2 or TRBV6-3 and TRBJ2-3, with a tentative D call TRBD1 (6 bases). Trimming shortened V by 6 bases and J by 0 bases, and 10 bases separated the two germline ends. This CDR3 is built from 14 residues. From germline, CDR1 is MNHEY and CDR2 SVGEGT. The CDR3, as DNA: TGTGCCAGCAGACCGGGACACAGCACAGATACGCAGTATTTT. Protein product: CASRPGHSTDTQYF.

A few counts support this clonotype. The chain carries TRBV7-3 and TRBJ2-2, with 15 positions matching TRBD2. The germline V gene encodes CDR1 SGHTA and CDR2 FQGTGA. This CDR3 has 18 residues. V dropped 0 bases and J dropped 7; count of bases not matched to a gene: 6. The CDR3 coding sequence is TGTGCCAGCAGCTTAACCCCTGGGACTAGCGGGAGGATCGGGGAGCTGTTTTTT. As protein: CASSLTPGTSGRIGELFF.

V is TRBV7-8 and J is TRBJ1-1; perhaps TRBD1 as D (6 bases). Germline V gene lookup returns CDR1 SGHVS and CDR2 FQNEAQ. The CDR3 contains 15 residues. Deletions cut 0 bases from V and 2 bases from J, with 10 bases between. The CDR3 loop reads CASSLALGGNTEAFF. The CDR3 coding sequence is TGTGCCAGCAGCTTAGCGCTCGGGGGCAACACTGAAGCTTTCTTT.

The sample holds a few counts of this clonotype. V usage is TRBV20-1 and J usage is TRBJ2-7, with TRBD2 matching over 8 bases. The CDR3 sequence is 14 residues long. CDR1 and CDR2 from the germline V gene are DFQATT and SNEGSKA (reference sequence). V was pared by 5 bases and J by 0 bases, with 6 bases of the junction left unmatched. The CDR3 spells CSARRGASSYEQYF. The CDR3 coding sequence is TGCAGTGCTCGGCGGGGGGCCAGCTCCTACGAGCAGTACTTC.

In this sample, this clonotype turned up a few times. V usage is TRBV9 and J usage is TRBJ1-4; 7 bases agree with TRBD1. CDR3 length equals 15 residues. The J segment lost 8 bases and the V segment lost 4 bases, leaving 11 bases of the junction unmatched. From germline, CDR1 is SGDLS and CDR2 YYNGEE. The CDR3 nucleotides are TGTGCCAGCAGCACAAGGACAGGATCGTCAGAAAAACTGTTTTTT. Translating gives CASSTRTGSSEKLFF.

This clonotype was seen only a few times. The V gene is TRBV20-1, the J gene TRBJ1-5; TRBD1 agrees at 11 bases. The CDR3 consists of 17 residues. The V gene end was trimmed by 6 bases and the J gene end by 0 bases; junction bases not matched to a gene: 10. Per germline, CDR1 DFQATT and CDR2 SNEGSKA (reference sequence). For the CDR3, the DNA is TGCAGTGCCTCCGGGACAGGGGGGTTCAATAGCAATCAGCCCCAGCATTTT. This translates into CSASGTGGFNSNQPQHF.